This T cell receptor (beta chain) is from a study of T-cell reconstitution after alpha-beta-depleted transplantation in children. Unique molecular identifiers tagged the TCRbeta library. TCRdb reprocessed the PCR reads with MiXCR, giving one entry per CDR3 protein. Of about 7,900 distinct CDR3 sequences in the sample, about 32% were seen once. In this sample, this clonotype turned up many times. This CDR3 is 18 amino acids long. V is TRBV21-1 and J is TRBJ1-3; the table's D call of TRBD1 was not tested on the DNA. TRBV21-1 is classified as a pseudogene. This TCR came from a boy younger than two who had a stem cell transplant for SCID, so the T cells may come from the graft donor. Here the sequenced sample was peripheral blood, taken 60 days after TCRalphabeta/CD19-depleted stem cell transplant. As DNA, the CDR3 is TGTGCCAGCAGCATTCCCGCGGGACGAGGGGTGGTTGGAAACACCATATATTTT. As protein: CASSIPAGRGVVGNTIYF.